This T cell receptor beta chain was retrieved from a study of early T cells in non-severe SARS-CoV-2 infection. Using its own MiXCR run on the 5' RACE reads, TCRdb lists one record per CDR3 protein. Of 40,000 to 55,000 distinct CDR3 sequences listed, around 6.1% are singletons. Ten or more counts support this clonotype. J was trimmed by 7 bases and V by 6 bases; bases with no gene match: 3. CDR1 and CDR2 from the germline V gene are DFQATT and SNEGSKA (reference sequence). This CDR3 has 12 amino acids. The material sequenced was whole blood, taken at baseline. The V and J genes are TRBV20-1 and TRBJ2-3, with 11 bases matching TRBD2. This clonotype was obtained from an adult who was a healthcare worker with PCR-confirmed SARS-CoV-2 infection or an uninfected control (not recorded which). CDR3 sequence: CSAPSGRNTQYF. The CDR3 DNA reads TGCAGTGCCCCTAGCGGGAGGAATACGCAGTATTTT.